One sample yielded the 2 T cell receptor beta chains listed below, sequenced in a study of T cells after yellow fever vaccination. TCRdb reprocessed the 5' RACE reads with MiXCR, giving one entry per CDR3 protein. The sample has about 580,000 distinct CDR3 sequences; less than 20% are singletons. The specimen was PBMCs, collected 4 to 5 days after the first yellow fever vaccination. These receptors were taken from a man aged 18 to 29 who received the YFV17D yellow fever vaccine.

The chain couples TRBV4-3 to TRBJ2-2, with 7 nucleotides matching TRBD2. The J segment lost 6 bases and the V segment lost 2 bases, leaving 3 bases of the junction unmatched. Germline CDR1 LGHNA, CDR2 YSLEER. This CDR3 has 14 residues. CDR3: CASSQRLASGELFF. In DNA form, the CDR3 reads TGCGCCAGCAGCCAACGACTAGCATCCGGGGAGCTGTTTTTT.

The rearrangement links TRBV5-1 to TRBJ2-2; D may correspond to TRBD1 or TRBD2 (6 bases each). The CDR3 covers 14 residues. The germline gives CDR1 SGHRS, CDR2 YFSETQ. Deletions cut 4 bases from V and 5 bases from J, with 12 bases between. CDR3 amino acids: CASSELGGTGELFF. The CDR3 DNA reads TGCGCCAGCAGCGAGTTAGGGGGGACCGGGGAGCTGTTTTTT. Looking up the rest from reference TRBV5-1 and TRBJ2-2 gives the full variable domain: KAGVTQTPRYLIKTRGQQVTLSCSPISGHRSVSWYQQTPGQGLQFLFEYFSETQRNKGNFPGRFSGRQFSNSRSEMNVSTLELGDSALYLCASSELGGTGELFFGEGSRLTVL.